What follows are 32 T cell receptor beta chains derived from one specimen sequenced in a study of T cells in Graves' hyperthyroidism and ophthalmopathy. TCR beta CDR3 sequences were amplified from RNA transcripts. The HTBI set primed first-round TCR CDR3 RT-PCR. From the multiplex PCR reads, TCRdb called clonotypes with MiXCR, one entry per CDR3 protein. The sample records hundreds of thousands of distinct CDR3 sequences, just under 20% being singletons. The specimen was blood. These receptors all come from a middle-aged man with Graves' ophthalmopathy.

Many counts were recorded for this clonotype. This chain connects TRBV11-2 to TRBJ2-7; D not certain. The CDR3 extends over 13 amino acids. V was pared by 5 bases and J by 6 bases, with 14 bases between. The germline CDR1 and CDR2 sequences are SGHAT and FQNNGV. The CDR3 nucleotides are TGTGCCAGCAGCCGTTTATTCGGCGGCGAGCAGTACTTC. Translation gives CASSRLFGGEQYF. The variable domain in full, completed from reference TRBV11-2 and TRBJ2-7, reads EAGVAQSPRYKIIEKRQSVAFWCNPISGHATLYWYQQILGQGPKLLIQFQNNGVVDDSQLPKDRFSAERLKGVDSTLKIQPAKLEDSAVYLCASSRLFGGEQYFGPGTRLTVT.

Details on this clonotype: A much larger clone lies one base from this, so it may be a read error. CDR3 in amino acids: CASTKRASGVDEQYF. The CDR3 nucleotides are TGTGCCAGCACCAAAAGGGCTAGCGGGGTGGATGAGCAGTACTTC. The chain carries TRBV12-3 or TRBV12-4 and TRBJ2-7; 9 bases are shared with TRBD2. V lost 7 bases and J lost 7; bases outside the gene matches: 14. The CDR3 loop spans 15 amino acids.

The chain recombines TRBV6-1 with TRBJ1-6, with D uncertain. The CDR3 totals 11 residues. V lost 6 bases, J lost 11 bases, and 8 bases lay in between. Germline V gene data show CDR1 as MNHNS and CDR2 as SASEGT. The CDR3: CASRHGTPLHF. The CDR3 nucleotides are TGTGCCAGCAGGCACGGAACACCCCTCCACTTT.

There are many counts of this clonotype. V usage is TRBV28 and J usage is TRBJ2-7, with D hard to call. Germline V CDR1 and CDR2: MDHEN, SYDVKM. Trimming left V 10 bases short and J 6 bases short, with 19 bases between. The CDR3 spans 13 residues. CDR3 sequence (DNA): TGTGCCATCCAGGTTAAGGGTCTCGGCGAGCAGTACTTC. Translating gives CAIQVKGLGEQYF.

The V call is TRBV18, the J call TRBJ2-5; D is unclear. V was trimmed by 2 bases and J by 2 bases, leaving 6 bases between them. The CDR3 has 13 residues. The germline gives CDR1 KGHSH, CDR2 LQKENI. CDR3 nucleotide sequence: TGTGCCAGCTCACCAAGACCACAAGAGACCCAGTACTTC. Translation gives CASSPRPQETQYF.

This clonotype occurred once. The chain couples TRBV11-2 to TRBJ2-1; 16 positions match TRBD2. Trimming took 4 bases from V and 9 from J; bases not matched to a gene: 3. CDR1 is SGHAT and CDR2 is FQNNGV in the germline V gene. This CDR3 contains 15 residues. The DNA for the CDR3 is TGTGCCAGCAGCTGGGGACTAGCGGGAGGGGGTGAGCAGTTCTTC. This codes for CASSWGLAGGGEQFF.

As regards this clonotype: The junction differs from germline at one of its ends, possibly a read error. The chain carries TRBV2 and TRBJ2-7; possible D gene TRBD1, 6 bases. Germline V gives CDR1 SNHLY, CDR2 FYNNEI. The CDR3 consists of 14 residues. CDR3 coding DNA: TGTGTCAGCAGGTTACGGACAGTGACGTACGAGCAGTACTTC. Its protein product is CVSRLRTVTYEQYF.

This clonotype was counted a few times. This rearrangement joins TRBV3-1 to TRBJ1-2, with D hard to call. The CDR3 sequence is 13 residues long. V gave up 3 bases and J gave up 7 bases, with 12 bases separating them. The V gene's germline CDR1 is LGHDT and CDR2 YNNKEL (reference sequence). The CDR3 coding sequence is TGTGCCAGCAGCCAGGGCACTCCTCGTGGCTACACCTTC. As protein: CASSQGTPRGYTF.

Concerning this clonotype itself: A much bigger clone sits one base away, suggesting this may be a read error. The chain carries TRBV27 and TRBJ2-7; a weak D match, TRBD1 (6 bases). The germline gives CDR1 MNHEY, CDR2 SMNVEV (reference sequence). The V end was cut by 8 bases, the J end by 2 bases, with 25 bases between. The CDR3 is made up of 17 amino acids. The CDR3: CASSRAFDRSLPYEQYF. CDR3 bases: TGTGCCAGCTCCCGCGCCTTTGACAGGAGCCTCCCCTACGAGCAGTACTTC.

This clonotype was counted a few times. The chain uses TRBV6-6 and TRBJ2-7; D is unclear. Germline CDR1 MNHNY, CDR2 SVGAGI (reference sequence). V was clipped by 2 bases and J by 0 bases, with 8 bases between them. The CDR3 is 14 amino acids. This CDR3 reads CASSYGQSSYEQYF. The CDR3 coding sequence is TGTGCCAGCAGTTACGGCCAGAGCTCCTACGAGCAGTACTTC.

In its sample, this clonotype was seen many times. The genes are TRBV28 and TRBJ1-2, with 12 bases fitting TRBD1. V shed 3 bases and J 8 bases; nucleotides not matched to a gene: 7. The V gene's germline CDR1 is MDHEN and CDR2 SYDVKM. The CDR3 is 15 amino acids. The CDR3 loop is CASSFSLGQGAGYTF. The DNA for the CDR3 is TGTGCCAGCAGTTTCTCATTGGGACAGGGGGCCGGCTACACCTTC.

This clonotype was seen only a few times. The chain has TRBV5-1 and TRBJ2-1, with 8 bases identical to TRBD2. Germline lookup yields CDR1 SGHRS and CDR2 YFSETQ. The CDR3 consists of 15 residues. Trimming removed 3 bases from V and 9 bases from J; junction bases left unmatched: 11. CDR3 in DNA: TGCGCCAGCAGCTCCACCCTGACTAGCGAAAGTGAGCAGTTCTTC. Translation: CASSSTLTSESEQFF. The whole variable domain, filled in from reference TRBV5-1 and TRBJ2-1, reads KAGVTQTPRYLIKTRGQQVTLSCSPISGHRSVSWYQQTPGQGLQFLFEYFSETQRNKGNFPGRFSGRQFSNSRSEMNVSTLELGDSALYLCASSSTLTSESEQFFGPGTRLTVL.

The V gene is TRBV28, the J gene TRBJ1-5, with D unresolved. The V end lost 8 bases, the J end lost 0 bases, and 14 bases lay between the germline ends. CDR3 length: 15 amino acids. Germline loops: CDR1 MDHEN, CDR2 SYDVKM. This chain's CDR3 is CASLSWENSNQPQHF. DNA for the CDR3: TGTGCCAGCCTATCTTGGGAGAATAGCAATCAGCCCCAGCATTTT. The full variable domain, its missing parts supplied by reference TRBV28 and TRBJ1-5, is DVKVTQSSRYLVKRTGEKVFLECVQDMDHENMFWYRQDPGLGLRLIYFSYDVKMKEKGDIPEGYSVSREKKERFSLILESASTNQTSMYLCASLSWENSNQPQHFGDGTRLSIL.

This clonotype was seen only a few times. This chain joins TRBV28 and TRBJ1-3; D might be TRBD1 (5 bases). This CDR3 is built from 14 residues. Trimming took 0 bases from V and 4 from J, leaving 7 bases between them. Germline V CDR1 and CDR2: MDHEN, SYDVKM. CDR3 sequence: CASSLWEGGNTIYF. The CDR3 coding sequence is TGTGCCAGCAGTTTATGGGAGGGGGGAAACACCATATATTTT.

The V gene is TRBV2, the J gene TRBJ2-2; D is uncertain. This CDR3 has 15 residues. The V and J ends lost 5 bases and 7 bases respectively, with 17 bases between them. Germline lookup yields CDR1 SNHLY and CDR2 FYNNEI. CDR3 residues: CASSSRAFLVGELFF. In nucleotides, the CDR3 is TGTGCCAGCAGTTCCCGGGCCTTCCTGGTCGGGGAGCTGTTTTTT.

The rearrangement uses TRBV19 and TRBJ1-2; D call uncertain. The germline V and J ends were trimmed by 7 bases and 8 bases, with 20 bases remaining between them. This CDR3 is 14 amino acids long. Germline V gives CDR1 LNHDA, CDR2 SQIVND (reference sequence). In DNA form, the CDR3 reads TGTGCCAGTACAGCTACACACCTATATGTGGGCTACACCTTC. This codes for CASTATHLYVGYTF.

This clonotype was detected many times. The rearrangement joins TRBV2 to TRBJ2-5, with D possibly being TRBD1 (5 bases). Germline V CDR1 and CDR2: SNHLY, FYNNEI. Trimming stripped 5 bases from V and 4 bases from J, with 11 bases between. This CDR3 is 13 amino acids long. CDR3 nucleotides: TGTGCCAGCAGTTTTAGGGGAAGAGAGACCCAGTACTTC. Residues: CASSFRGRETQYF.

The V call is TRBV6-1, the J call TRBJ1-1; possibly TRBD1 for D (5 bases). V was pared by 0 bases and J by 1 base, with 6 bases between. This CDR3 contains 14 residues. Per the germline V gene, CDR1 is MNHNS and CDR2 is SASEGT. CDR3 amino acids: CASSEAGANTEAFF. The DNA of the CDR3 is TGTGCCAGCAGTGAAGCAGGGGCGAACACTGAAGCTTTCTTT.

Many counts were recorded for this clonotype. This rearrangement joins TRBV20-1 to TRBJ2-7; tentative D call: TRBD2 (6 bases). CDR1 is DFQATT, CDR2 SNEGSKA, per germline (reference sequence). Trimming removed 1 base from V and 2 bases from J, with 15 bases in between. The CDR3 runs 15 residues. The CDR3 reads CSARAPRGVTYEQYF. As DNA, the CDR3 is TGCAGTGCTAGAGCCCCTCGCGGGGTAACCTACGAGCAGTACTTC.

CDR3 in amino acids: CASSAGSSSNTDTQYF. Written as DNA, the CDR3 is TGCGCCAGCAGCGCCGGGAGCTCATCCAACACAGATACGCAGTATTTT. The V and J genes are TRBV5-1 and TRBJ2-3; weak D call: TRBD2 (6 bases). Trimming left V 4 bases short and J 2 bases short, with 17 bases between. The V gene's germline CDR1 is SGHRS and CDR2 YFSETQ. This CDR3 has 16 residues.

This clonotype came up many times. This sequence joins TRBV5-1 and TRBJ2-1; D ambiguous. The CDR3 is 12 amino acids. Trimming took off 3 bases at V and 8 bases at J, with 9 bases between the two ends. From germline, CDR1 is SGHRS and CDR2 YFSETQ. The chain's CDR3 is CASSWGGHEQFF. CDR3 coding DNA: TGCGCCAGCAGCTGGGGTGGCCATGAGCAGTTCTTC.

This clonotype was recorded at least ten times. The V call is TRBV2, the J call TRBJ2-7; 7 nucleotides match TRBD2. Germline values: CDR1 SNHLY, CDR2 FYNNEI. J lost 5 bases, V lost 3 bases, and 13 bases had no gene match. The length of the CDR3 is 16 residues. The CDR3: CASSDSGRGRGNEQYF. CDR3 DNA: TGTGCCAGCAGTGACTCCGGGCGGGGGAGAGGGAACGAGCAGTACTTC.

This clonotype was recorded once. Possible read error: a much larger clone is one base away. V is TRBV2 and J is TRBJ2-3; weak D call: TRBD2 (5 bases). The CDR3 totals 14 residues. Trimming removed 5 bases at V and 1 base at J, with 10 bases between. Germline CDR1 and CDR2: SNHLY and FYNNEI. The DNA for the CDR3 is TGTGCCAGCAGTCAATGGCGGGGCACAGATACGCAGTATTTT. As protein: CASSQWRGTDTQYF.

This chain connects TRBV29-1 to TRBJ1-5; 7 bases map to TRBD1. From germline, CDR1 is SQVTM and CDR2 ANQGSEA. The CDR3 is made up of 13 amino acids. Losses at the gene ends were 5 bases for V and 5 bases for J; bases not matched to a gene: 6. CDR3 coding DNA: TGCAGCGTTTCCAGGGGGGTCGATCAGCCCCAGCATTTT. It encodes CSVSRGVDQPQHF.

In this sample, this clonotype turned up many times. The V call is TRBV20-1, the J call TRBJ2-1; a weak D match, TRBD1 (6 bases). The CDR3 covers 14 residues. Looked up from germline, CDR1 is DFQATT and CDR2 is SNEGSKA (reference sequence). V was shortened by 4 bases and J by 2 bases, with 12 bases between the two germline ends. DNA for the CDR3: TGCAGTGCTAAGTTCTCAGGGGCCTACAATGAGCAGTTCTTC. It codes for CSAKFSGAYNEQFF.

CDR3 nucleotide sequence: TGTGCCAGCAGCCAAGGAACAGGGGGTAGGTTGGGGCAGTTCTTC. Translated, it gives CASSQGTGGRLGQFF. The V and J genes are TRBV3-1 and TRBJ2-1; 8 positions match TRBD1. The germline V gene has CDR1 LGHDT and CDR2 YNNKEL (reference sequence). The V gene end was trimmed by 1 base and the J gene end by 12 bases; junction bases not matched to a gene: 11. This CDR3 region has 15 residues.

Comments on this clonotype: Being one base from a much bigger clone, this may be a read error. CDR3 loop: CASSLLTPGRGVNEQFF. The CDR3 nucleotides read TGTGCCAGCAGCCTGTTAACCCCGGGACGTGGGGTCAATGAGCAGTTCTTC. V is TRBV6-1 and J is TRBJ2-1, with D possibly called TRBD1 or TRBD2 (5 bases each). Germline V gives CDR1 MNHNS, CDR2 SASEGT. V was cut by 6 bases and J by 6 bases, with 24 bases left in between. This CDR3 spans 17 amino acids.

As to this clonotype: A much larger clone differs by one base, so this may be a read error. The chain employs TRBV27 and TRBJ2-1; 11 positions agree with TRBD1. Gene TRBJ2-7 matches the end of the DNA better, so the J call may be wrong. Germline CDR1 reads MNHEY; CDR2 reads SMNVEV (reference sequence). This CDR3 is 16 amino acids long. In nucleotides, the CDR3 is TGTGCCAGCAGTGCCCGGACAGGGGGCGCATACAATGAGCAGTACTTC. Translation: CASSARTGGAYNEQYF.

The chain employs TRBV5-1 and TRBJ2-4; 15 bases fit TRBD2. With 2 bases clipped from V and 2 bases from J, the junction kept 14 bases outside the gene matches. Germline values: CDR1 SGHRS, CDR2 YFSETQ. This CDR3 is built from 21 residues. The CDR3 sequence: CASSFSLGLAGGHDPKNIQYF. The DNA of the CDR3 is TGCGCCAGCAGCTTTTCCTTAGGACTAGCGGGAGGGCACGATCCCAAAAACATTCAGTACTTC.

At least ten counts were recorded for this clonotype. The chain is built from TRBV7-2 and TRBJ2-1, with 13 bases identical to TRBD2. The CDR3 runs 16 residues. Germline loops: CDR1 SGHTA, CDR2 FQGNSA. The V segment lost 4 bases and the J segment 7 bases; nucleotides outside the gene matches: 7. The CDR3 nucleotides are TGTGCCAGCAGCTCCCCGGGACTAGCGGGAAGGAATGAGCAGTTCTTC. Residues: CASSSPGLAGRNEQFF.

The rearrangement links TRBV6-2 or TRBV6-3 to TRBJ2-5, with D possibly matching TRBD2 (5 bases). The ends were cut back, 5 bases at V and 5 bases at J, with 18 bases in the middle. Germline-derived CDR1 and CDR2 are MNHEY and SVGEGT. CDR3 length: 15 residues. CDR3 loop: CASSQSQLGGETQYF. In DNA, the CDR3 is TGTGCCAGCAGTCAAAGCCAACTAGGTGGCGAGACCCAGTACTTC.

This clonotype turned up a few times. The chain uses TRBV30 and TRBJ1-2; D gene unclear. CDR1 and CDR2 from the germline V gene are GTSNPN and SVGIG (reference sequence). The ends were cut back, 5 bases at V and 3 bases at J, with 10 bases in the middle. The CDR3 loop spans 12 amino acids. The CDR3 region is CAWEDSHYGYTF. DNA for the CDR3: TGTGCCTGGGAGGACTCACACTATGGCTACACCTTC.